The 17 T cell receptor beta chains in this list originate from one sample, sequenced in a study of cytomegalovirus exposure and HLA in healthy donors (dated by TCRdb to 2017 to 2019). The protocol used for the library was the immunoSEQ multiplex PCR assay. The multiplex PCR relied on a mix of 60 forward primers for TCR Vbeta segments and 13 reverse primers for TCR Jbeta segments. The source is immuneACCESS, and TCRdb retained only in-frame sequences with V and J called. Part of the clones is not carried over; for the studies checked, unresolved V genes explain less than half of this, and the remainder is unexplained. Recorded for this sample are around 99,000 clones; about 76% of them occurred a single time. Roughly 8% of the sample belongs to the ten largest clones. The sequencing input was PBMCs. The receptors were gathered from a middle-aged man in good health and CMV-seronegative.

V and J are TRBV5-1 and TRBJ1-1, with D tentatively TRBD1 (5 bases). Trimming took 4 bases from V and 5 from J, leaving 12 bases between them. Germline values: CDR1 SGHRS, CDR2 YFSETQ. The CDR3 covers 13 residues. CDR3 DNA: TGCGCCAGCAGCCAACAGGTGGATACTGAAGCTTTCTTT. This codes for CASSQQVDTEAFF.

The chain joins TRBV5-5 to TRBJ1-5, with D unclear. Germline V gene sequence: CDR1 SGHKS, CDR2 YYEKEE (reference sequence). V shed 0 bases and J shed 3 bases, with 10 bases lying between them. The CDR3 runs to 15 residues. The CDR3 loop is CASSLVGSNNQPQHF. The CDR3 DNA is TGTGCCAGCAGCTTGGTAGGGAGTAACAATCAGCCCCAGCATTTT.

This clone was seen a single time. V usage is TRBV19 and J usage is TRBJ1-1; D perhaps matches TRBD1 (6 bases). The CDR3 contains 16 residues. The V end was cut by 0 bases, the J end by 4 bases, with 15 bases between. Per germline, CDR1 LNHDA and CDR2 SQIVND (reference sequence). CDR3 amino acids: CASSIDPPGAFTEAFF. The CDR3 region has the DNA TGTGCCAGTAGTATAGATCCCCCAGGGGCCTTCACTGAAGCTTTCTTT. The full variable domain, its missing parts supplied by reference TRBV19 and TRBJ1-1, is DGGITQSPKYLFRKEGQNVTLSCEQNLNHDAMYWYRQDPGQGLRLIYYSQIVNDFQKGDIAEGYSVSREKKESFPLTVTSAQKNPTAFYLCASSIDPPGAFTEAFFGQGTRLTVV.

This CDR3 is CASSPLGGQPYEQYF. CDR3 bases: TGTGCCAGCAGCCCGCTGGGGGGACAGCCCTACGAGCAGTACTTC. This sequence joins TRBV7-8 and TRBJ2-7; perhaps TRBD1 as D (7 bases). V lost 5 bases, J lost 2 bases, and 16 bases lay in between. CDR3 length: 15 amino acids. Germline V gene lookup returns CDR1 SGHVS and CDR2 FQNEAQ.

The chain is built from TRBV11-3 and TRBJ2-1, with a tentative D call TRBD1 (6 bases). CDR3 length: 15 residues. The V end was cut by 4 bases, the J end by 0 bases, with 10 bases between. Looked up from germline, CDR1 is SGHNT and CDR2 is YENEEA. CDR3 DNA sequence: TGTGCCAGCAGCTCGGGACAAAGCTCCTACAATGAGCAGTTCTTC. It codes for CASSSGQSSYNEQFF. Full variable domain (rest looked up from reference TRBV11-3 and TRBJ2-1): EAGVVQSPRYKIIEKKQPVAFWCNPISGHNTLYWYLQNLGQGPELLIRYENEEAVDDSQLPKDRFSAERLKGVDSTLKIQPAELGDSAVYLCASSSGQSSYNEQFFGPGTRLTVL.

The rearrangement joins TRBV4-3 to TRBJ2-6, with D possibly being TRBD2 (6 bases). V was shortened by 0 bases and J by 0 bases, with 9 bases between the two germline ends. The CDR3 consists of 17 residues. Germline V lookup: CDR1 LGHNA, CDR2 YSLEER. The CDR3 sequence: CASSQDSGASGANVLTF. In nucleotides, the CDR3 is TGCGCCAGCAGCCAAGATAGCGGAGCCTCTGGGGCCAACGTCCTGACTTTC.

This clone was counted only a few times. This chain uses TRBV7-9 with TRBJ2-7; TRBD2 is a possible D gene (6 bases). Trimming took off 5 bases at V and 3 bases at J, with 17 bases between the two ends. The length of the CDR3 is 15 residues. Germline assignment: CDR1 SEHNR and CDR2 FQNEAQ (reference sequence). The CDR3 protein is CASSREGGGLYEQYF. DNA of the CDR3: TGTGCCAGCAGCCGCGAGGGAGGCGGCCTCTACGAGCAGTACTTC.

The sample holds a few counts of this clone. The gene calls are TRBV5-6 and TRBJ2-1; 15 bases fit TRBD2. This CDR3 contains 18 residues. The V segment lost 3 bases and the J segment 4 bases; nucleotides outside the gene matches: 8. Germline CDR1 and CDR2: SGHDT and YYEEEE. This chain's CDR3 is CASSWPGLAGGRYNEQFF. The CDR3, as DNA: TGTGCCAGCAGCTGGCCGGGACTAGCGGGGGGAAGGTACAATGAGCAGTTCTTC.

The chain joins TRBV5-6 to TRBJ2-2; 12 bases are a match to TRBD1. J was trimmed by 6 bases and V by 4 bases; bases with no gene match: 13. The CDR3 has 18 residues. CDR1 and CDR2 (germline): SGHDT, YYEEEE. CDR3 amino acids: CASSNPGDGTGGSGELFF. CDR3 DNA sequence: TGTGCCAGCAGCAATCCCGGTGACGGGACAGGGGGCTCCGGGGAGCTGTTTTTT.

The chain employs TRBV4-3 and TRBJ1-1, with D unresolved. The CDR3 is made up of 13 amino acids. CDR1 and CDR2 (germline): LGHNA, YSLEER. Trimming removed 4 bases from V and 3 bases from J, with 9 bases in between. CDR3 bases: TGCGCCAGCAGCCGCGACACTGACACTGAAGCTTTCTTT. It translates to CASSRDTDTEAFF.

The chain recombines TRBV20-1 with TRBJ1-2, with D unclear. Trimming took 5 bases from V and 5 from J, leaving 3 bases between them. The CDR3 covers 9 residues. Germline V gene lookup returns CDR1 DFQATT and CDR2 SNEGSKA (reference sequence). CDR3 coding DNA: TGCAGTGCTCCATATGGCTACACCTTC. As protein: CSAPYGYTF.

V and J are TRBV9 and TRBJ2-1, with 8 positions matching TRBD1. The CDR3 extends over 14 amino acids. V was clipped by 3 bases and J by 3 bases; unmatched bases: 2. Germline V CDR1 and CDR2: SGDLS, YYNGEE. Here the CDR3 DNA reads TGTGCCAGCAGCGCTACAGGGGGCTACAATGAGCAGTTCTTC. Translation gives CASSATGGYNEQFF. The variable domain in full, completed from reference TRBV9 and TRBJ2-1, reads DSGVTQTPKHLITATGQRVTLRCSPRSGDLSVYWYQQSLDQGLQFLIQYYNGEERAKGNILERFSAQQFPDLHSELNLSSLELGDSALYFCASSATGGYNEQFFGPGTRLTVL.

CDR3 region: CASSQGQGVRAFF. As DNA, the CDR3 is TGTGCCAGCAGCCAGGGACAGGGAGTGCGGGCTTTCTTT. The J gene is TRBJ1-1, the V gene TRBV7-2; 9 positions agree with TRBD1. The CDR3 contains 13 residues. Germline V gene data show CDR1 as SGHTA and CDR2 as FQGNSA. The ends lost 5 bases at V and 11 bases at J; junction bases unmatched: 9.

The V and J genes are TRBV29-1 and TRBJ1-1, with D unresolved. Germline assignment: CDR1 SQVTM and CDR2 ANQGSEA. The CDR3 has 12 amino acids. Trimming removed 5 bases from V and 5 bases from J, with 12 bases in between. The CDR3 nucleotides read TGCAGCGTTCTGGTTGGCGGTACTGAAGCTTTCTTT. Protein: CSVLVGGTEAFF.

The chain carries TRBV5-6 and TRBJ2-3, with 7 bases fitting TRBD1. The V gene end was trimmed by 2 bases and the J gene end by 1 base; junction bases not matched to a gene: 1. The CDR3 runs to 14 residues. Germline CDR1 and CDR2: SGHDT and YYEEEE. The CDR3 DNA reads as TGTGCCAGCAGCTTAAGGGGGCGCACAGATACGCAGTATTTT. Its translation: CASSLRGRTDTQYF.

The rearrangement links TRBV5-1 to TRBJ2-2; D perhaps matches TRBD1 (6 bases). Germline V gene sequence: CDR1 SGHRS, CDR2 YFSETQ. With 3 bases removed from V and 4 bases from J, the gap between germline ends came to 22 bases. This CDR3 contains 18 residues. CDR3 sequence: CASSSPPETGRVTGELFF. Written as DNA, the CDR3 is TGCGCCAGCAGCTCCCCTCCAGAGACAGGTCGCGTCACCGGGGAGCTGTTTTTT. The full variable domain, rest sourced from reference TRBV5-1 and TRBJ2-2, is KAGVTQTPRYLIKTRGQQVTLSCSPISGHRSVSWYQQTPGQGLQFLFEYFSETQRNKGNFPGRFSGRQFSNSRSEMNVSTLELGDSALYLCASSSPPETGRVTGELFFGEGSRLTVL.

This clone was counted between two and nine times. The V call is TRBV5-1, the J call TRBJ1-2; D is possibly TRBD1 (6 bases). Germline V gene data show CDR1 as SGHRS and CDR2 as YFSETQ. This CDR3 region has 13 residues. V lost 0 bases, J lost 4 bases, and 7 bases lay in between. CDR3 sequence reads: CASSLGDIYGYTF. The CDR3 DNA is TGCGCCAGCAGCTTGGGGGACATCTATGGCTACACCTTC.